This T cell receptor (beta chain) is from a study of control samples from healthy donors and cancer patients. Using immunoSEQ multiplex PCR, the repertoire was profiled, and TCRdb retains in-frame clones only, with some absent. The sample lists around 90,000 clones; about 85% were seen once. Germline CDR1 reads SEHNR; CDR2 reads FQNEAQ (reference sequence). This CDR3 has 14 amino acids. The V gene end was trimmed by 5 bases and the J gene end by 3 bases; junction bases not matched to a gene: 2. This chain connects TRBV7-9 to TRBJ1-5; TRBD1 aligns across 9 bases. The TCR sequence derives from a man aged 25 to 40 in good health. The sample taken for sequencing was blood. CDR3: CASSGQGLNQPQHF. CDR3 nucleotide sequence: TGTGCCAGCAGCGGACAGGGGCTCAATCAGCCCCAGCATTTT.